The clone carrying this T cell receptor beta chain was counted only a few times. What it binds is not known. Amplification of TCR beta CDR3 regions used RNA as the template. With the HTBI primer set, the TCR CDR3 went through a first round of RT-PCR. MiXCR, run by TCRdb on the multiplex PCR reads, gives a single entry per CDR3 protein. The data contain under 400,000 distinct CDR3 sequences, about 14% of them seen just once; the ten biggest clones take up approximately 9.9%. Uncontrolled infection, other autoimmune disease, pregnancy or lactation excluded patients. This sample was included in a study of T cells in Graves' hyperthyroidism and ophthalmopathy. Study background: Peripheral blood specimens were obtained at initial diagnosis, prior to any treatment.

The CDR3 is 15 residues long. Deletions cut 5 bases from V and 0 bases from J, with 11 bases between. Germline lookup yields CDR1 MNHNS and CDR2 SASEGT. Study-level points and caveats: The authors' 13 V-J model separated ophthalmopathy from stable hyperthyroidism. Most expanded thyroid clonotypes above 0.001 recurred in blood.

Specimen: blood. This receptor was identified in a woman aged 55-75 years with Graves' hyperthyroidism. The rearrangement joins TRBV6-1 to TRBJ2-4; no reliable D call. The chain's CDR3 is CASSWWGLAKNIQYF. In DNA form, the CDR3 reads TGTGCCAGCAGTTGGTGGGGTCTAGCCAAAAACATTCAGTACTTC.